This T cell receptor (beta chain) was identified during a study of radiotherapy plus CTLA-4 blockade in lung cancer. Background on the study: Objective response was observed in about 19% of patients, and disease control in approximately 30%. Findings of the study overall: The study found tumor-derived TCR clones expanded in blood after radiotherapy plus ipilimumab. Best predicting response, reportedly, were early blood T cell clone dynamics, with interferon-beta.

Turning to this clone: Antigen: not known.

Assay: immunoSEQ multiplex PCR; the TCRdb copy retains only in-frame clones and omits some. The sample holds some 60,000 clones, roughly four fifths seen once. Specimen: peripheral blood, collected from a patient treated with radiotherapy plus ipilimumab. This TCR was recovered from a human donor with non-small cell lung cancer who had a complete response to radiotherapy plus ipilimumab.

CDR3 in amino acids: CASSLGGQTNNSPLHF. The CDR3 nucleotides are TGCGCCAGCAGCTTGGGGGGACAGACGAATAATTCACCCCTCCACTTT. The rearrangement uses TRBV5-1 and TRBJ1-6, with 7 nucleotides matching TRBD1. Germline values: CDR1 SGHRS, CDR2 YFSETQ. The CDR3 extends over 16 amino acids. J gave up 5 bases and V 0 bases, and 5 bases lay outside the gene matches.